This T cell receptor beta chain was sequenced during a study of cytomegalovirus exposure and HLA in healthy donors. Germline-derived CDR1 and CDR2 are MNHEY and SMNVEV (reference sequence). CDR3 length: 18 residues. The J segment lost 3 bases and the V segment lost 3 bases, leaving 6 bases of the junction unmatched. Use of 60 Vbeta and 13 Jbeta primers characterized the PCR. Sequencing was performed with immunoSEQ multiplex PCR; in TCRdb, only in-frame clones are kept and a portion is missing. Among about 130,000 clones listed, roughly 80% were seen once. The sample taken for sequencing was PBMCs. The receptor comes from a woman aged 40 to 50 in good health and CMV-seropositive. The chain employs TRBV27 and TRBJ2-6; TRBD1 matches at 12 bases. CDR3 amino acids: CASSFRDRGLLGANVLTF. The DNA for the CDR3 is TGTGCCAGCAGTTTCCGGGACAGGGGGCTTCTTGGGGCCAACGTCCTGACTTTC.